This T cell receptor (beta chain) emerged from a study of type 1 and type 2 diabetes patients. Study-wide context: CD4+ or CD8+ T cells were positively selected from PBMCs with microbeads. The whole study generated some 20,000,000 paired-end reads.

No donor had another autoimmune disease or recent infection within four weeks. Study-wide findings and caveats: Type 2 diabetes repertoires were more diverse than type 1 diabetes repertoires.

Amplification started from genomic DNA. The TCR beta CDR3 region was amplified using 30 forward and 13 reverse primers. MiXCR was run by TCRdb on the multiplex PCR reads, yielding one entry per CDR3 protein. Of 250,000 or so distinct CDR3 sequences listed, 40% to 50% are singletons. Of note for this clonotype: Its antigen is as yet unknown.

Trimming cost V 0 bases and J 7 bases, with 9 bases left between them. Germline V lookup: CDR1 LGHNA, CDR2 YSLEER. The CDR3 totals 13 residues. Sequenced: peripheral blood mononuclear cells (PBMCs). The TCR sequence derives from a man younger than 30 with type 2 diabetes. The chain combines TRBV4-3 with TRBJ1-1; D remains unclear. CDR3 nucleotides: TGCGCCAGCAGCCAAGATTGGGAAAGTGAAGCTTTCTTT. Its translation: CASSQDWESEAFF.